This TCR beta chain comes out of a study of untreated major depressive disorder. TCRdb's copy holds only in-frame clones and misses some; the assay was immunoSEQ multiplex PCR. The table shows roughly 14,000 clones, with around 90% occurring only once. Study findings and constraints: Depressed patients' CD4+ T cells carried increased TRBV05-01 (Vbeta 5.1) usage versus control CD4+ T cells.

The CDR3 contains 13 residues. V lost 8 bases and J lost 12, with 20 bases in between. Germline CDR1 is MRHNA and CDR2 is SNTAGT. Every depressed patient was matched in pairs with a non-depressed control on sex, age, current smoking status and body mass index. Patient depression severity was moderate to severe. Donors lacked major illness, comorbidities, regular medication, drug use, or heavy drinking. In regard to this clone: Its antigen is as yet unknown.

This TCR was sampled from a man younger than 40 with major depressive disorder. The sample consisted of CD4+ T cells from PBMCs. The gene calls are TRBV6-4 and TRBJ2-1; the D gene could be TRBD1 or TRBD2 (6 bases each). The CDR3 is CASYSSWGARQFF. CDR3 nucleotides: TGTGCCAGCTACTCCTCTTGGGGGGCGCGGCAGTTCTTC.